Listed here is a single TCR beta chain. Assay used: immunoSEQ multiplex PCR; TCRdb lists only in-frame clones, some missing. The sample contains about 190,000 clones, over 80% of which appear only once. This entry is derived from a study of control samples from healthy donors and cancer patients. Germline V lookup: CDR1 MNHEY, CDR2 SVGAGI. CDR3 length equals 14 residues. Trimming took off 0 bases at V and 1 base at J, with 3 bases between the two ends. The receptor comes from a man aged 18 to 30 in good health. Material: blood. The chain uses TRBV6-5 and TRBJ2-2; no clear D. CDR3 in amino acids: CASSYSGNTGELFF. For the CDR3, the DNA is TGTGCCAGCAGTTACTCGGGGAACACCGGGGAGCTGTTTTTT.